This TCR beta chain stems from a study of cytomegalovirus exposure and HLA in healthy donors. The study, taken as a whole, reports: Rare sequences made up most TCRs, while some public TCRs were found in many donors.

For this clone: Its antigen remains unidentified.

From germline, CDR1 is LNHNV and CDR2 YYDKDF (reference sequence). The CDR3 loop spans 16 amino acids. V was pared by 6 bases and J by 1 base, with 16 bases between. The PCR had 60 Vbeta and 13 Jbeta primers. Clones were read by immunoSEQ multiplex PCR, and TCRdb kept only the in-frame ones, dropping some. This table holds under 200,000 clones, roughly 87% found once. The chain joins TRBV15 to TRBJ1-5, with a tentative D call TRBD1 (6 bases). What was sequenced was PBMCs. The clonotype originates from a boy aged 2 to 9 in good health and CMV-seronegative. This chain's CDR3 is CATSQQGPGSNQPQHF. CDR3 bases: TGTGCCACCAGTCAACAGGGTCCCGGAAGCAATCAGCCCCAGCATTTT.